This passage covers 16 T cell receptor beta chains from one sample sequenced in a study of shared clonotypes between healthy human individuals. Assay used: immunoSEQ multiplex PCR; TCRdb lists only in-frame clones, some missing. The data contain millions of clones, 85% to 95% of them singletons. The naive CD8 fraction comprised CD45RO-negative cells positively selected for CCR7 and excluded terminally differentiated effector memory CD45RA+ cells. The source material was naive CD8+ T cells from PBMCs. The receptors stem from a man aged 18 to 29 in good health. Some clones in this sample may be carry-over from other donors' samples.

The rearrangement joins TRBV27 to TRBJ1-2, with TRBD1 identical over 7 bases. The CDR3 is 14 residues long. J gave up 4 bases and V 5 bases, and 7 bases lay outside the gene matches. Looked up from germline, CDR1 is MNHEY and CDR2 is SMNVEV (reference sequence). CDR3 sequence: CASSAPGQPYGYTF. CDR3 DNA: TGTGCCAGCAGTGCTCCGGGACAGCCCTATGGCTACACCTTC.

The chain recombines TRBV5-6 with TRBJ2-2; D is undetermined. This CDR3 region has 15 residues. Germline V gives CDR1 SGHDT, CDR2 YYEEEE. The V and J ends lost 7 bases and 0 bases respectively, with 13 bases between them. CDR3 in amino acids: CASSFVSANTGELFF. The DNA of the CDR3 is TGTGCCAGCTCATTCGTTTCGGCGAACACCGGGGAGCTGTTTTTT.

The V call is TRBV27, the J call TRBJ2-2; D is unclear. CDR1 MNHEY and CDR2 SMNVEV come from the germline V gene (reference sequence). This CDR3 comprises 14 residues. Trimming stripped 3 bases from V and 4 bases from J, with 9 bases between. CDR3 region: CASSFLSITGELFF. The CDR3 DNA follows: TGTGCCAGCAGTTTTTTGAGCATCACCGGGGAGCTGTTTTTT.

The CDR3 sequence is CAIRVTGANYEQYF. The CDR3 nucleotides are TGTGCCATCAGGGTTACAGGGGCTAACTACGAGCAGTACTTC. The genes are TRBV10-3 and TRBJ2-7, with 7 bases aligning to TRBD1. CDR3 size: 14 residues. V trimming: 6 bases; J trimming: 3 bases; junction bases outside the gene matches: 8. The germline V gene has CDR1 ENHRY and CDR2 SYGVKD.

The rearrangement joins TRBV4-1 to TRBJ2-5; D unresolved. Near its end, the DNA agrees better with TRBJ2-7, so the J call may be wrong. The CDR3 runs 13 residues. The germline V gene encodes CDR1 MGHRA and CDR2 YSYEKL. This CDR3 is CASSQALGYEQYF. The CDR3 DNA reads TGCGCCAGCAGCCAGGCCCTTGGGTACGAGCAGTACTTC.

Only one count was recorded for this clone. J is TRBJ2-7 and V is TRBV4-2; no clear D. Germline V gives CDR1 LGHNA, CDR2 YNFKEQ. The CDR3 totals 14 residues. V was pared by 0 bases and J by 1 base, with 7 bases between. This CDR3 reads CASSQDSPSYEQYF. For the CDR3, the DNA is TGTGCCAGCAGCCAAGATAGCCCGTCCTACGAGCAGTACTTC.

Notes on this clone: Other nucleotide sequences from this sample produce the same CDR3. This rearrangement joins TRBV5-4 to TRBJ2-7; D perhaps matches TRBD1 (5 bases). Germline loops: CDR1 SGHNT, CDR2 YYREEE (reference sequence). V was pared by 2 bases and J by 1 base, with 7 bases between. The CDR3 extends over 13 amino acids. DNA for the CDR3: TGTGCCAGCAGCTTAGACAGATCCTACGAGCAGTACTTC. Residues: CASSLDRSYEQYF.

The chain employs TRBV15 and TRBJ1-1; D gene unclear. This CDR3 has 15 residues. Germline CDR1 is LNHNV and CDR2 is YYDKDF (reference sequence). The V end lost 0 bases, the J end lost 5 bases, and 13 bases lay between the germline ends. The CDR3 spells CATSRDRAGRTEAFF. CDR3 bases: TGTGCCACCAGCAGAGATCGGGCAGGCCGAACTGAAGCTTTCTTT.

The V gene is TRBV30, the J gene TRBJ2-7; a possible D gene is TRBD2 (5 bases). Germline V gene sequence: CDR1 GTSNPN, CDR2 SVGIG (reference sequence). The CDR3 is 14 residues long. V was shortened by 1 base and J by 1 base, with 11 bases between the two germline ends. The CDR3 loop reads CAWSAEGRSYEQYF. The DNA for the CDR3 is TGTGCCTGGAGTGCCGAGGGAAGGTCCTACGAGCAGTACTTC.

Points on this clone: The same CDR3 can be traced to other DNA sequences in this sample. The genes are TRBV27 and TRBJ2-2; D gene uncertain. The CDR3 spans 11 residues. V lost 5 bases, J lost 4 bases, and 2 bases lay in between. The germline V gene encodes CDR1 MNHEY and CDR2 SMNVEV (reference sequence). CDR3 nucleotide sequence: TGTGCCAGCAGTAGCACCGGGGAGCTGTTTTTT. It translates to CASSSTGELFF.

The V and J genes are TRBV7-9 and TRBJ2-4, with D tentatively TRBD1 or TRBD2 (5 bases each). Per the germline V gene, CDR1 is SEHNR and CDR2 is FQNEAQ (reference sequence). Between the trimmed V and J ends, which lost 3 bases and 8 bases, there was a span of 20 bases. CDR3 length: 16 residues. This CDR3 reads CASSLHLKRGEDIQYF. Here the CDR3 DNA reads TGTGCCAGCAGCTTGCACCTCAAAAGGGGAGAGGACATTCAGTACTTC.

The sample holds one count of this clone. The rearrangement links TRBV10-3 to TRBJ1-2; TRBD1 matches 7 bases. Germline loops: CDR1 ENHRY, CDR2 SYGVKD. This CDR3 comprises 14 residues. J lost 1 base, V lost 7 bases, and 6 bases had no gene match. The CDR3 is CAINTGVVNYGYTF. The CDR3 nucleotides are TGTGCCATCAATACAGGGGTCGTTAACTATGGCTACACCTTC.

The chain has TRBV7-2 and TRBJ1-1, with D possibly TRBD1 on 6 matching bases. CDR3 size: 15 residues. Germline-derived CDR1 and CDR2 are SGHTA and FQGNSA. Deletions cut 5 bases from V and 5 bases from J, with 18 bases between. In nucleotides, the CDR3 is TGTGCCAGCAGCCCGCTACAGGGCCTGGGAACTGAAGCTTTCTTT. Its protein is CASSPLQGLGTEAFF.

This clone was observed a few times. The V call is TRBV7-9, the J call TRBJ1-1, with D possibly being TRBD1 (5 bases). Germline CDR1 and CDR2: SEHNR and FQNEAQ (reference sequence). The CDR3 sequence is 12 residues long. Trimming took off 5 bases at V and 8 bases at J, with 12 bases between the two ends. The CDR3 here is CASSGTKPEAFF. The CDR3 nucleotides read TGTGCCAGCAGCGGGACGAAACCGGAAGCTTTCTTT.

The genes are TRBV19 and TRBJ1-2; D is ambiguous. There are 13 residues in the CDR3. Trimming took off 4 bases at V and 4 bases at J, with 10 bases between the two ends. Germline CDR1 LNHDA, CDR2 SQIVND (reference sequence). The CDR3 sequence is CASSNEKGYGYTF. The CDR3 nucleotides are TGTGCCAGTAGTAACGAGAAGGGCTATGGCTACACCTTC.

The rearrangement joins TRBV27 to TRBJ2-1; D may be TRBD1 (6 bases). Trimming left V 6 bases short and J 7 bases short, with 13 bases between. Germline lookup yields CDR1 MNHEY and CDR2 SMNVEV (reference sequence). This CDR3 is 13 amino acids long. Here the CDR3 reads CASREDRLNEQFF. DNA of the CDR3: TGTGCCAGCAGGGAAGACAGGCTGAATGAGCAGTTCTTC.